A selection of T cell receptor beta chains follows, all from one sample in a study of cytomegalovirus exposure and HLA in healthy donors. Method: immunoSEQ multiplex PCR; TCRdb's copy keeps in-frame clones and lacks some. The sample shows about 190,000 clones, more than 65% of them seen only once. The source material was PBMCs. All receptors derive from a woman aged 30 to 39 in good health and CMV-seropositive. CDR3s include the opening cysteine and the closing phenylalanine or tryptophan. D genes are given only for firm matches. Clone size is shown for a subset of rows, as once, few, many or a class of expanded clone.

J gene	V gene	D gene	clone size	CDR3 DNA	CDR3 protein
TRBJ1-1	TRBV19	-	-	TGTGCCAGTACCCTAGGCACTGAAGCTTTCTTT	CASTLGTEAFF
TRBJ2-5	TRBV19	TRBD1	once	TGTGCCAGTAGCCCGGGACAGGGCGCAGAGACCCAGTACTTC	CASSPGQGAETQYF
TRBJ2-7	TRBV7-2	-	-	TGTGCCAGCAGCCCCTCCTCCTACGAGCAGTACTTC	CASSPSSYEQYF
TRBJ1-5	TRBV19	-	-	TGTGCCAGTAGTATACTCGGGGGCAATCAGCCCCAGCATTTT	CASSILGGNQPQHF
TRBJ2-3	TRBV4-1	-	-	TGCGCCAGCAGCCAGGCCGGGACTACAGATACGCAGTATTTT	CASSQAGTTDTQYF
TRBJ1-5	TRBV6-4	-	-	TGTGCCAGCAGTGAAGCGGCAGGGGCCGGTGAGCCCCAGCATTTT	CASSEAAGAGEPQHF
TRBJ2-5	TRBV28	-	-	TGTGCCAGCAGTTTCGTCAGGGTCCAAGAGACCCAGTACTTC	CASSFVRVQETQYF
TRBJ2-3	TRBV13	-	-	TGTGCCAGCAGCTTAGGAGGCGGGGGCCCTAGCACAGATACGCAGTATTTT	CASSLGGGGPSTDTQYF
TRBJ1-5	TRBV6-6	-	-	TGTGCCAGCAGTTTGGGGGCCGGCAATCAGCCCCAGCATTTT	CASSLGAGNQPQHF
TRBJ2-5	TRBV4-1	TRBD2	once	TGCGCCAGCAGCCAAGGGACAGGGCAGGGACTAGCGGGAGGCCCTACACAAGAGACCCAGTACTTC	CASSQGTGQGLAGGPTQETQYF
TRBJ2-1	TRBV6-4	-	-	TGTGCCAGCAGTGACTTACTAGATTCGAATGAGCAGTTCTTC	CASSDLLDSNEQFF
TRBJ2-5	TRBV11-2	TRBD1	-	TGTGCCAGCAGCCAAGGACAGGGGGCCTTAGAGACCCAGTACTTC	CASSQGQGALETQYF
TRBJ2-7	TRBV5-4	TRBD1	-	TGTGCCAGCAGCTTACCGGGACAGGGGGCTTGGGAGCAGTACTTC	CASSLPGQGAWEQYF
TRBJ2-4	TRBV28	TRBD1	-	TGTGCCAGCAGTGTACTAACGACAGGGTTGATCGGGAACATTCAGTACTTC	CASSVLTTGLIGNIQYF
TRBJ2-5	TRBV7-2	TRBD2	-	TGTGCTGAGAGCGGGGCAGCGGGGGAGACCCAGTACTTC	CAESGAAGETQYF
TRBJ2-7	TRBV6-6	TRBD2	-	TGTGCCAGCAGTAGAGAGCGGGATAGCGAGCAGTACTTC	CASSRERDSEQYF
TRBJ1-5	TRBV7-9	-	-	TGTGCCAGCAGCGGTCAGGGAAATTATAGCAATCAGCCCCAGCATTTT	CASSGQGNYSNQPQHF
TRBJ1-1	TRBV7-9	-	-	TGTTCCAGCAGCTTAGTGGGGACATCCACTGAAGCTTTCTTT	CSSSLVGTSTEAFF
TRBJ2-7	TRBV28	TRBD1	-	TGTGCCAGCAGTTACAGGGGTACCTACGAGCAGTACTTC	CASSYRGTYEQYF
TRBJ2-5	TRBV11-2	TRBD1	-	TGTGCCAGCAAGGGGGCTTCGCAAGAGACCCAGTACTTC	CASKGASQETQYF
TRBJ2-7	TRBV4-1	-	-	TGCGCCAGCAGCCAAGAAGGCGGGTCGGTCTACGAGCAGTACTTC	CASSQEGGSVYEQYF
TRBJ2-3	TRBV11-3	-	-	TGTGCCAGCAGCTCAGACATCGATACGCAGTATTTT	CASSSDIDTQYF
TRBJ1-5	TRBV7-2	-	-	TGTGCCAGCAGCCCTCGCGGGGGGTGGGATCAGCCCCAGCATTTT	CASSPRGGWDQPQHF
TRBJ2-7	TRBV28	-	-	TGTGCCAGCAGTTTAGGGAGAGGGTACGGCGAGCAGTACTTC	CASSLGRGYGEQYF
TRBJ2-1	TRBV13	-	few	TGTGCCAGCAGCCTAGAGGTCAGGGAGCAGTTCTTC	CASSLEVREQFF
TRBJ2-2	TRBV7-9	TRBD2	once	TGTGCCAGCAGCCGAACTAGCGGGAGGGCCGGCACCGGGGAGCTGTTTTTT	CASSRTSGRAGTGELFF
TRBJ2-3	TRBV27	-	-	TGTGCCAGCAGTTTATCTGGGCGGGGCGGGGCCCTGGGGGATACGCAGTATTTT	CASSLSGRGGALGDTQYF
TRBJ2-5	TRBV28	TRBD2	-	TGTGCCAGCAGTTCCGACAGGGGAAGCGGGAGGGGAGAGACCCAGTACTTC	CASSSDRGSGRGETQYF